This entry concerns a single T cell receptor beta chain. The data originate from a study of technical replicates of blood from a few donors. V lost 2 bases and J 5 bases, leaving 15 bases between the germline ends. In germline, CDR1 is SGHTA, CDR2 FQGTGA. The CDR3 extends over 15 amino acids. TCRdb's table, derived via immunoSEQ multiplex PCR, lists solely in-frame clones and lacks some. Among some 82,000 clones listed, 94% were seen once. Material for sequencing was T cells isolated from PBMCs. This receptor was identified in a human donor in good health. The chain links TRBV7-3 to TRBJ1-2, with D possibly being TRBD1 (5 bases). CDR3 coding DNA: TGTGCCAGCAGCTTAGCCGGCAGGGAAGGGTATGGCTACACCTTC. It encodes CASSLAGREGYGYTF.